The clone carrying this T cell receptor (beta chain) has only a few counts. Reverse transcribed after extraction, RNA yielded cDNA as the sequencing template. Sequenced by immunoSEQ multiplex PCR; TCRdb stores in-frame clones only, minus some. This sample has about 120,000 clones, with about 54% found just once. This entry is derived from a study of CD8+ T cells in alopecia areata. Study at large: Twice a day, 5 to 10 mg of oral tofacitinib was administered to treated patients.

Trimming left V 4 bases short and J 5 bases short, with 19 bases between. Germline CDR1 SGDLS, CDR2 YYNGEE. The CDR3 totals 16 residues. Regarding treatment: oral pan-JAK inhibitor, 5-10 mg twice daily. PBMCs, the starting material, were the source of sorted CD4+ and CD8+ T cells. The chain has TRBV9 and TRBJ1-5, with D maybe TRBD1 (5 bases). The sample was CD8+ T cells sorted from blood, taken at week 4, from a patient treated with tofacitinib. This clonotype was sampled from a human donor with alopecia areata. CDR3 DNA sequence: TGTGCCAGCAGCCCTAGCGGAGGAGGAGGGGATCAGCCCCAGCATTTT. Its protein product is CASSPSGGGGDQPQHF. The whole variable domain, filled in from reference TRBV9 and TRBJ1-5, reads DSGVTQTPKHLITATGQRVTLRCSPRSGDLSVYWYQQSLDQGLQFLIQYYNGEERAKGNILERFSAQQFPDLHSELNLSSLELGDSALYFCASSPSGGGGDQPQHFGDGTRLSIL.